This T cell receptor (beta chain) was documented in a study of blood T cells in healthy people across ages. Findings of the study overall: Changes seen in expanded clonotypes were possibly confounded by donor CMV status left unknown.

As regards this clonotype: Its matching antigen is unknown.

Peripheral blood was drawn, about 10 milliliters per donor. Each sample used at least 6 million PBMCs. The second PCR ran about 6 to 12 cycles with a sample-barcoded 5' primer and J-beta primers. One entry per CDR3 protein, called by TCRdb with MiXCR from the 5' RACE reads. Of about 1,400,000 distinct CDR3 sequences in the sample, roughly 45% were seen once. Germline lookup yields CDR1 GTSNPN and CDR2 SVGIG (reference sequence). Trimming cost V 5 bases and J 2 bases; bases outside gene matches: 5. This CDR3 contains 14 residues. The sequence derives from a woman between 18 and 29 years old in good health. J is TRBJ2-3 and V is TRBV30; 9 bases line up with TRBD2. Sequencing was carried out using blood. In DNA, the CDR3 is TGTGCCTGGGAGAGCGGGAGGACCACAGATACGCAGTATTTT. As protein: CAWESGRTTDTQYF.